The 13 T cell receptor beta chains reported below all come from one sample, sequenced in a study of naive and memory T cell subsets. Notes on the study in general: A few larger clonotypes appeared in naive repertoires, especially CD8, possibly memory cells re-expressing CD45RA.

An equimolar mix of two oligonucleotides served as the beta constant-region primer for TRBC1 and TRBC2. The ligated cDNA underwent four PCR rounds using SP2 and nested alpha and beta constant-region primers. TCRdb re-derived calls from the UMI-ligation and nested PCR reads in MiXCR, one entry per CDR3 protein. The sample has over 110,000 distinct CDR3 sequences, about 20% seen once. Their specific antigens are unknown. Sequenced input: naive CD8+ T cells from blood. The receptors were sampled from a human donor in good health.

This clonotype was picked up a small number of times. CDR3 residues: CASSFQRQGVSNTGELFF. The CDR3 nucleotides read TGTGCCAGCAGCTTCCAGCGGCAGGGAGTTAGTAACACCGGGGAGCTGTTTTTT. The J gene is TRBJ2-2, the V gene TRBV5-4, with D possibly called TRBD1 or TRBD2 (5 bases each). This CDR3 comprises 18 residues. Trimming took off 2 bases at V and 2 bases at J, with 19 bases between the two ends. Germline CDR1 reads SGHNT; CDR2 reads YYREEE (reference sequence).

This clonotype was seen a few times. V and J are TRBV6-2 or TRBV6-3 and TRBJ2-1, with unresolved D. CDR3 size: 15 residues. Germline assignment: CDR1 MNHEY and CDR2 SVGEGT. The V and J ends lost 0 bases and 6 bases respectively, with 12 bases between them. This CDR3 is CASSYSIRSGNEQFF. The CDR3 DNA follows: TGTGCCAGCAGTTACTCAATACGCTCGGGCAATGAGCAGTTCTTC.

The rearrangement joins TRBV7-9 to TRBJ1-2; D remains ambiguous. Trimming removed 5 bases at V and 4 bases at J, with 29 bases between. The CDR3 spans 19 residues. Germline CDR1 and CDR2: SEHNR and FQNEAQ (reference sequence). Here the CDR3 DNA reads TGTGCCAGCAGCCTGACGTGGACGGGAGATACTCTACGCGGCTATGGCTACACCTTC. This encodes CASSLTWTGDTLRGYGYTF.

The chain is built from TRBV28 and TRBJ2-1; D is possibly TRBD2 (5 bases). The CDR3 loop spans 17 amino acids. Per the germline V gene, CDR1 is MDHEN and CDR2 is SYDVKM. Trimming removed 8 bases at V and 0 bases at J, with 20 bases between. DNA of the CDR3: TGTGCCAGCGGGGTCGGGTCGGGATTAAGCTCCTACAATGAGCAGTTCTTC. Translating gives CASGVGSGLSSYNEQFF.

This clonotype was picked up a small number of times. The chain has TRBV10-3 and TRBJ2-7; 13 bases are a match to TRBD2. V lost 2 bases to trimming and J lost 5 bases; unmatched junction nucleotides: 9. Germline V gives CDR1 ENHRY, CDR2 SYGVKD. The CDR3 loop spans 17 amino acids. The CDR3 DNA reads as TGTGCCATCAGTGAGAATCTGGGACTAGCGGGAATCCACGAGCAGTACTTC. This gives the protein CAISENLGLAGIHEQYF.

This clonotype was counted between two and nine times. CDR3 amino acids: CASSPWDRLYQETQYF. Here the CDR3 DNA reads TGTGCCAGCAGCCCCTGGGACAGACTATACCAAGAGACCCAGTACTTC. The rearrangement uses TRBV7-8 and TRBJ2-5, with 7 bases lining up with TRBD1. Germline values: CDR1 SGHVS, CDR2 FQNEAQ. V shed 5 bases, J shed 0 bases, and the junction held 9 bases outside the gene matches. CDR3 length: 16 residues.

This clonotype has a count of ten or more. V is TRBV28 and J is TRBJ2-7; D not resolved. The CDR3 has 11 amino acids. V lost 6 bases to trimming and J lost 2 bases, with 5 bases between them. Germline assignment: CDR1 MDHEN and CDR2 SYDVKM. The CDR3 is CASSPAYEQYF. DNA of the CDR3: TGTGCCAGCAGCCCCGCCTACGAGCAGTACTTC.

This clonotype was detected only a few times. Given the absence of the conserved phenylalanine or tryptophan at the CDR3 end, a read error is likely. Because the CDR3's place on the DNA is in doubt, the DNA is left out and the CDR3 is given as listed by TCRdb. The chain recombines TRBV21-1 with TRBJ2-7. TRBV21-1 is flagged as a pseudogene. The CDR3 spans 10 residues, counting both ends. CDR3 residues: CASSKKKTED.

The sample holds a few counts of this clonotype. J is TRBJ2-1 and V is TRBV5-1, with TRBD1 matching 7 bases. V was clipped by 10 bases and J by 4 bases; unmatched bases: 11. The CDR3 sequence is 14 residues long. Germline V gives CDR1 SGHRS, CDR2 YFSETQ. CDR3 amino acids: CAGKQGIGYNEQFF. The CDR3 bases are TGCGCCGGAAAACAGGGGATCGGGTACAATGAGCAGTTCTTC.

This clonotype was counted ten times or more. The V call is TRBV5-1, the J call TRBJ2-1, with a possible D match to TRBD2 (5 bases). The germline V and J ends were trimmed by 4 bases and 0 bases, with 14 bases remaining between them. CDR3 length: 16 amino acids. Looked up from germline, CDR1 is SGHRS and CDR2 is YFSETQ. The CDR3 protein is CASSPLGVSSYNEQFF. CDR3 nucleotides: TGCGCCAGCAGCCCCCTCGGGGTGAGCTCCTACAATGAGCAGTTCTTC.

The chain uses TRBV14 and TRBJ2-6; D ambiguous. The CDR3 extends over 13 amino acids. In germline, CDR1 is SGHDN, CDR2 FVKESK. The ends were cut back, 6 bases at V and 2 bases at J, with 5 bases in the middle. CDR3 loop: CASRETGANVLTF. CDR3 sequence (DNA): TGTGCCAGCAGGGAAACTGGGGCCAACGTCCTGACTTTC.

This clonotype was detected only a few times. The CDR3 protein is CASRTPGGSITEAFF. The CDR3 bases are TGTGCCAGCAGGACCCCAGGGGGCTCAATCACTGAAGCTTTCTTT. The chain couples TRBV2 to TRBJ1-1; 8 nucleotides line up with TRBD1. V lost 6 bases and J lost 4; bases outside the gene matches: 10. The germline gives CDR1 SNHLY, CDR2 FYNNEI. CDR3 length: 15 amino acids. Combining the CDR3 with reference TRBV2 and TRBJ1-1 gives the whole variable domain EPEVTQTPSHQVTQMGQEVILRCVPISNHLYFYWYRQILGQKVEFLVSFYNNEISEKSEIFDDQFSVERPDGSNFTLKIRSTKLEDSAMYFCASRTPGGSITEAFFGQGTRLTVV.

J is TRBJ2-2 and V is TRBV5-1, with 11 positions matching TRBD1. There are 16 residues in the CDR3. CDR1 is SGHRS, CDR2 YFSETQ, per germline. Trimming took 0 bases from V and 5 from J; bases not matched to a gene: 3. The CDR3 loop is CASSLVGTGGTGELFF. CDR3 nucleotides: TGCGCCAGCAGCTTGGTCGGGACAGGGGGGACCGGGGAGCTGTTTTTT. The whole variable domain, remainder taken from reference TRBV5-1 and TRBJ2-2, is KAGVTQTPRYLIKTRGQQVTLSCSPISGHRSVSWYQQTPGQGLQFLFEYFSETQRNKGNFPGRFSGRQFSNSRSEMNVSTLELGDSALYLCASSLVGTGGTGELFFGEGSRLTVL.